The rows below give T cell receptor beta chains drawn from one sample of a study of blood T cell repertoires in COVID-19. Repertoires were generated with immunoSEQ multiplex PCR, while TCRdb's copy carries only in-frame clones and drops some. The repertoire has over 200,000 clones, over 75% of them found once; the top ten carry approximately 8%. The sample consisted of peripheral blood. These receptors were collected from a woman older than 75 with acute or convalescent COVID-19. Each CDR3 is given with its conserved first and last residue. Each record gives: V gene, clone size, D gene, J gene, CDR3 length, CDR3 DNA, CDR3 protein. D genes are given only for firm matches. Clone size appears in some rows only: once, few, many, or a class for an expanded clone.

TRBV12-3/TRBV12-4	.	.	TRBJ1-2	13	TGTGCCAGCACTCCTATCGGGGGAGGTGGCTACACCTTC	CASTPIGGGGYTF
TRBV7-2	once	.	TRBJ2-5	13	TGTGCCAGCAGCTCGTCATTACAGGAGACCCAGTACTTC	CASSSSLQETQYF
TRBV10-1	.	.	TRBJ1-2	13	TGCGCCAGCAGTGAGTCGAAACTCTATGGCTACACCTTC	CASSESKLYGYTF
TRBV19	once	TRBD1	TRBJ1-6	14	TGTGCCAGCTCACCGGGACAGAGTAATTCACCCCTCCACTTT	CASSPGQSNSPLHF
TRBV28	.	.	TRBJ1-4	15	TGTGCCAGCAGTCCAAGGCGGGGGACCGGGGAAAAACTGTTTTTT	CASSPRRGTGEKLFF
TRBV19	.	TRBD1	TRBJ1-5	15	TGTGCCAGTAGCACCGGGACAGGGAATTATCAGCCCCAGCATTTT	CASSTGTGNYQPQHF
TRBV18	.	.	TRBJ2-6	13	TGTGCCAGCTCACCTGCGGGGGCCAACGTCCTGACTTTC	CASSPAGANVLTF
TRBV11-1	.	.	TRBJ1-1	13	TGTGCCAGCAGTCTAGGACAGTCTTCAGCCGCTTTCTTT	CASSLGQSSAAFF
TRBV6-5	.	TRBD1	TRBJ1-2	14	TGTGCCAGCAGAGTAAGGGGGCGAGAGACAATCGACACCTTC	CASRVRGRETIDTF
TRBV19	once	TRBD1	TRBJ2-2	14	TGTGCCAGTAGTACAGACAGGGGGTTCGGGGAGCTGTTTTTT	CASSTDRGFGELFF
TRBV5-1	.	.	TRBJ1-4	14	TGCGCCAGCAGCTTGGGGGGCTCTAATGAAAAACTGTTTTTT	CASSLGGSNEKLFF
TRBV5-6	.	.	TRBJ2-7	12	TGTGCCAGCAGCTTGGGACAGTACGAGCAGTACTTC	CASSLGQYEQYF
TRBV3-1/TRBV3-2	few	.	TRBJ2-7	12	TGTGCCAGCAGCCGGGGCAGGGTCGAGCAGTACTTC	CASSRGRVEQYF
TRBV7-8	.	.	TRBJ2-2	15	TGTGCCAGCAGCTTAGTAAGCAGGACAACCGGGGAGCTGTTTTTT	CASSLVSRTTGELFF
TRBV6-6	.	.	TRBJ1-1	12	TGTGCCAGCAGCCGTCATGAGACTGAAGCTTTCTTT	CASSRHETEAFF
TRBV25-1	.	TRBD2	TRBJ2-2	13	TGTGCCAGCAGTGAACTCACGGCGGGAGGGCTGTTTTTT	CASSELTAGGLFF
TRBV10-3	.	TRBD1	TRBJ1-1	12	TGTGCCGTAGGACAGGGGTACACTGAAGCTTTCTTT	CAVGQGYTEAFF